This T cell receptor beta chain is drawn from a study of T-cell reconstitution after alpha-beta-depleted transplantation in children. The CDR3 sequence is 15 residues long. CDR1 is SGHTA and CDR2 is FQGNSA in the germline V gene. V lost 4 bases, J lost 11 bases, and 10 bases stayed unmatched. This clonotype was detected a few times. TCRbeta library preparation incorporated unique molecular identifiers. A single record per CDR3 protein comes from TCRdb applying MiXCR to the PCR reads. The repertoire includes 500,000 to 600,000 distinct CDR3 sequences, 32% of them detected once, and 2.4% sits in the top ten.

The chain carries TRBV7-2 and TRBJ2-1, with 11 positions matching TRBD2. The source of this sequence is a human donor who donated a stem cell graft to a child with aplastic anemia. Here the sequenced sample was PBMCs from the stem cell graft donor, taken from the stem cell graft. CDR3 coding DNA: TGTGCCAGCAGCTATACCGCCGGGACTAGCGGTAAGCAGTTCTTC. Protein product: CASSYTAGTSGKQFF.